This T cell receptor (beta chain) is drawn from a study of blood T cell repertoires in COVID-19. Study context: Spain, Italy and the United States supplied samples that represented acute and convalescent COVID-19.

Produced via immunoSEQ multiplex PCR; TCRdb's table is partial and in-frame only. The table includes 200,000 to 300,000 clones, about nine tenths detected once. Trimming removed 0 bases from V and 2 bases from J, with 9 bases in between. The germline V gene encodes CDR1 SGHRS and CDR2 YFSETQ. This CDR3 comprises 15 residues. The receptor was isolated from a man aged 40-49 years who had recovered from COVID-19. Sequenced input: PBMCs or T cells enriched from blood (not recorded which). This chain joins TRBV5-1 and TRBJ1-5; tentatively, D is TRBD1 (5 bases). The CDR3 nucleotides are TGCGCCAGCAGCTTGGCTGCAGGGCGCAATCAGCCCCAGCATTTT. The encoded protein is CASSLAAGRNQPQHF.